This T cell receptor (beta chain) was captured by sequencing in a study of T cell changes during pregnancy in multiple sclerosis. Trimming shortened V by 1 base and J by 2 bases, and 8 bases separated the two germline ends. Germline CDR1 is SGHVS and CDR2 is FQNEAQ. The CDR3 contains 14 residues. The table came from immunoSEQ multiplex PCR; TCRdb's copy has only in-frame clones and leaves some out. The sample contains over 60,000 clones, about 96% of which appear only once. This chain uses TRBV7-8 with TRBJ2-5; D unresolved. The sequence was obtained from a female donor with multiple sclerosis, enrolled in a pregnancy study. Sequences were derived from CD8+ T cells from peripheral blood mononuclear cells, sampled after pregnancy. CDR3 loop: CASSLVPEQETQYF. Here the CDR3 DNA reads TGTGCCAGCAGCTTAGTCCCAGAACAAGAGACCCAGTACTTC.